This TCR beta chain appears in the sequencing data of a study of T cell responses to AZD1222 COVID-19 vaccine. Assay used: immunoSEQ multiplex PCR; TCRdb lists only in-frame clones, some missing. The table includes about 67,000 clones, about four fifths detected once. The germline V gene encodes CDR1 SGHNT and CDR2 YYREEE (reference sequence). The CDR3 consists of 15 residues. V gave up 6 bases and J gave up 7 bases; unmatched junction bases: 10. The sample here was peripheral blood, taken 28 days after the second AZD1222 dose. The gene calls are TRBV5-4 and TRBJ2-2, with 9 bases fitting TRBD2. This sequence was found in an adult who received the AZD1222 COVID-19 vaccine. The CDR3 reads CASTPAGGLIGELFF. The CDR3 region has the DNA TGTGCCAGCACCCCCGCGGGGGGGCTGATCGGGGAGCTGTTTTTT.